Detailed here is one TCR beta chain. These data belong to a study of cytomegalovirus exposure and HLA in healthy donors. With 60 Vbeta and 13 Jbeta primers, the PCR was carried out. Libraries were prepared by immunoSEQ multiplex PCR; TCRdb keeps only in-frame clonotypes and omits some of them. This table has under 90,000 clones, approximately 71% appearing once. V shed 5 bases and J 2 bases; nucleotides not matched to a gene: 15. Germline V CDR1 and CDR2: KGHSH, LQKENI. The CDR3 loop spans 18 amino acids. Input material: PBMCs. The chain has TRBV18 and TRBJ1-1; 9 bases map to TRBD1. The receptor was derived from a man aged 35 to 55 in good health and CMV-seronegative. CDR3 DNA sequence: TGTGCCAGCTCATCCGTAACAGGGGGCGAGGTGGGAAACACTGAAGCTTTCTTT. Its translation: CASSSVTGGEVGNTEAFF.